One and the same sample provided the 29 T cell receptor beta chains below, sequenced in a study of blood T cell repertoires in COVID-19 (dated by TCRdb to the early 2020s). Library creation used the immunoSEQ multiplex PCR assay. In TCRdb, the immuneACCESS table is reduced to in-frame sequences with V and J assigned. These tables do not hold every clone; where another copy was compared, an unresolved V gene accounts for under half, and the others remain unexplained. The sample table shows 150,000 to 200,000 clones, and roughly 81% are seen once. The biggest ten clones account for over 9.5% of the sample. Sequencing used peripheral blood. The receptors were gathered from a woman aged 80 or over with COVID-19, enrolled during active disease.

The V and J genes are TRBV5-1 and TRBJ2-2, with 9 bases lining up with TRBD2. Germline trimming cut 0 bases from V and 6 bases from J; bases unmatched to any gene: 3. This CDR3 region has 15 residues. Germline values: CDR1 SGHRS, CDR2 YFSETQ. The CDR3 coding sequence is TGCGCCAGCAGCTTGGTAGCGGGGGTGTCCGGGGAGCTGTTTTTT. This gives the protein CASSLVAGVSGELFF. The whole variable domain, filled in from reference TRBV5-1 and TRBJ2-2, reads KAGVTQTPRYLIKTRGQQVTLSCSPISGHRSVSWYQQTPGQGLQFLFEYFSETQRNKGNFPGRFSGRQFSNSRSEMNVSTLELGDSALYLCASSLVAGVSGELFFGEGSRLTVL.

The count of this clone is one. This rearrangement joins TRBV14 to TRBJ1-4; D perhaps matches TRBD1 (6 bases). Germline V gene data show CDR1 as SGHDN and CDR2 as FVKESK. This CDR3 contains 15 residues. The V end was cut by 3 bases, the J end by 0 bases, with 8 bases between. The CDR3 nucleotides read TGTGCCAGCAGCCACGACAGGTCAACTAATGAAAAACTGTTTTTT. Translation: CASSHDRSTNEKLFF.

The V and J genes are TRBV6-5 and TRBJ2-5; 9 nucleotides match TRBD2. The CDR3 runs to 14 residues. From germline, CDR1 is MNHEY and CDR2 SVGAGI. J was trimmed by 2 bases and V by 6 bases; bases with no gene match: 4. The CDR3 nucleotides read TGTGCCAGCAGGGACAGCGGGGGGCAAGAGACCCAGTACTTC. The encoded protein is CASRDSGGQETQYF.

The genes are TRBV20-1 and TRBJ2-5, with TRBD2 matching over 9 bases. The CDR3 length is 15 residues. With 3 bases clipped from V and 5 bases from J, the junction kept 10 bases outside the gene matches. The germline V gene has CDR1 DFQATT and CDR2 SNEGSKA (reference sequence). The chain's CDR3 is CSASNSASGTETQYF. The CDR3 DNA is TGCAGTGCTAGTAATTCGGCTAGCGGGACGGAGACCCAGTACTTC.

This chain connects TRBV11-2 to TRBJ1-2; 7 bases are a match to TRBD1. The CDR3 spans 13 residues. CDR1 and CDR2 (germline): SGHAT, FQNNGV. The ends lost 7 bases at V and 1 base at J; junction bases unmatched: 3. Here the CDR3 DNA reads TGTGCCAGCAACAGGGGTAGTAACTATGGCTACACCTTC. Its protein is CASNRGSNYGYTF.

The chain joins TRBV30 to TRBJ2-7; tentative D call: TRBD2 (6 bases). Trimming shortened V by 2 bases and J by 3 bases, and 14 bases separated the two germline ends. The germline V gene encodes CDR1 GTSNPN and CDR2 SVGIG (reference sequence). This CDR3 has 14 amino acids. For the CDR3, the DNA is TGTGCCTGGAGTACCGGGACTTTTTACTACGAGCAGTACTTC. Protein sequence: CAWSTGTFYYEQYF. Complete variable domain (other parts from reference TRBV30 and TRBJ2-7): SQTIHQWPATLVQPVGSPLSLECTVEGTSNPNLYWYRQAAGRGLQLLFYSVGIGQISSEVPQNLSASRPQDRQFILSSKKLLLSDSGFYLCAWSTGTFYYEQYFGPGTRLTVT.

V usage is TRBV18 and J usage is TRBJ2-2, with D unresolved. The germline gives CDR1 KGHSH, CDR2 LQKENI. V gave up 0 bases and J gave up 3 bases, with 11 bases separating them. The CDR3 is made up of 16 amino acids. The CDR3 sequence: CASSPPATSHTGELFF. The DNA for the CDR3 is TGTGCCAGCTCACCACCGGCGACTTCTCACACCGGGGAGCTGTTTTTT.

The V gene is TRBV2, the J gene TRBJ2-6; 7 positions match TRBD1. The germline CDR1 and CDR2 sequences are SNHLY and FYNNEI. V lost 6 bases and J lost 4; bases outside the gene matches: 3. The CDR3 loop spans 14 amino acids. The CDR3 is CASSGQAGANVLTF. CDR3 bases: TGTGCCAGCAGCGGACAGGCCGGGGCCAACGTCCTGACTTTC.

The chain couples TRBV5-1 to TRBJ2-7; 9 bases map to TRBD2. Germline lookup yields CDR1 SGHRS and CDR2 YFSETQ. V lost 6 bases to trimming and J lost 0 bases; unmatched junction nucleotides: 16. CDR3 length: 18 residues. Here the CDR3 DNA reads TGCGCCAGCAAACCCGAGCGGTTCGGTAGCGGGAGCTCCTACGAGCAGTACTTC. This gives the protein CASKPERFGSGSSYEQYF.

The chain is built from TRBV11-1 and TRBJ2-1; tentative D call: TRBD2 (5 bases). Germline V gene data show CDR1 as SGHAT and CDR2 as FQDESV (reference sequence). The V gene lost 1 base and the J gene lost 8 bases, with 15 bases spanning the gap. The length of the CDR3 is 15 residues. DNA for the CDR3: TGTGCCAGCAGCTTAGTAGGCTGGGAGCCTCATGAGCAGTTCTTC. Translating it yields CASSLVGWEPHEQFF.

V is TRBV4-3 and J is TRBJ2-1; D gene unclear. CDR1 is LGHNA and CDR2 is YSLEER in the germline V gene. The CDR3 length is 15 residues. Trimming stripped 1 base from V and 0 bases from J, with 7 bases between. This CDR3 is CASSQGYLSYNEQFF. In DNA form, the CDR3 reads TGCGCCAGCAGCCAAGGTTATCTCTCCTACAATGAGCAGTTCTTC.

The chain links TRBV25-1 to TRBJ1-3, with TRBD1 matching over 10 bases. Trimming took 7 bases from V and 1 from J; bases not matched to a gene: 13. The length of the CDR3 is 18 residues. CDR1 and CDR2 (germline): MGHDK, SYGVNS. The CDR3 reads CASTQTGGTYPSGNTIYF. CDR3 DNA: TGTGCCAGCACCCAGACAGGGGGCACATATCCTTCTGGAAACACCATATATTTT.

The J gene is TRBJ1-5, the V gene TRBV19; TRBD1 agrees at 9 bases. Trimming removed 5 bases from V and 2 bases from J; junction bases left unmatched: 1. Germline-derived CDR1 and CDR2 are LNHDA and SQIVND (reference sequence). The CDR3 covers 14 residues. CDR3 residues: CASSGTGRNQPQHF. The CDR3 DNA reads TGTGCCAGTAGTGGGACAGGGCGCAATCAGCCCCAGCATTTT.

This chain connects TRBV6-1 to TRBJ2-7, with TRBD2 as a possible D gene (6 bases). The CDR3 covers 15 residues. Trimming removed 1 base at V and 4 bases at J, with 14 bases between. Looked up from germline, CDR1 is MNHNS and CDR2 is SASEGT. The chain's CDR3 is CASSEVEGHSYEQYF. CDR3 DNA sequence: TGTGCCAGCAGTGAAGTGGAGGGTCACTCTTACGAGCAGTACTTC.

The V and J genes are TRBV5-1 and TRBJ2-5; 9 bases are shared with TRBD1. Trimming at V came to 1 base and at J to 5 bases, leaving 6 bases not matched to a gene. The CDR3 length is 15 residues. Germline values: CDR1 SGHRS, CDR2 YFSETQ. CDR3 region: CASSLNTGGLETQYF. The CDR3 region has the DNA TGCGCCAGCAGCTTGAACACAGGGGGCCTGGAGACCCAGTACTTC.

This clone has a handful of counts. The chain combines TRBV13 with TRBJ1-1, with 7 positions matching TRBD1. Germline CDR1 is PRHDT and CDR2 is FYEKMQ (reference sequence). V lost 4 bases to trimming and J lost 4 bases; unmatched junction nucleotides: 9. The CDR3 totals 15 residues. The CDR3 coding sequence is TGTGCCAGCAGCTCTATCGACAGGGAGGTCACTGAAGCTTTCTTT. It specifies CASSSIDREVTEAFF.

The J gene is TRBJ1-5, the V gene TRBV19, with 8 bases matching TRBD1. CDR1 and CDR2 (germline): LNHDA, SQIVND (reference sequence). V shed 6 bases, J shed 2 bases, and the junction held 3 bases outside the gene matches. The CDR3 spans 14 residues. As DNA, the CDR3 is TGTGCCAGTAGCACGACAGGGGGCAATCAGCCCCAGCATTTT. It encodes CASSTTGGNQPQHF.

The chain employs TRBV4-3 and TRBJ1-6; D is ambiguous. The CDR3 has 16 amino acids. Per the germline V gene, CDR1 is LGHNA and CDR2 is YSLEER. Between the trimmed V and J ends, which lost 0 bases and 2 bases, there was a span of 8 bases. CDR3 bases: TGCGCCAGCAGCCAAGATTCAGTCCCCTATAATTCACCCCTCCACTTT. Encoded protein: CASSQDSVPYNSPLHF.

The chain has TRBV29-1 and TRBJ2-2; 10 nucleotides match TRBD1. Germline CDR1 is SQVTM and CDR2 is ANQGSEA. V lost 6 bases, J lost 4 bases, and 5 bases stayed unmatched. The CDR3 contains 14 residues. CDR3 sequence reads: CSVGTGAGTGELFF. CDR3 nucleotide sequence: TGCAGCGTCGGGACAGGGGCGGGCACCGGGGAGCTGTTTTTT.

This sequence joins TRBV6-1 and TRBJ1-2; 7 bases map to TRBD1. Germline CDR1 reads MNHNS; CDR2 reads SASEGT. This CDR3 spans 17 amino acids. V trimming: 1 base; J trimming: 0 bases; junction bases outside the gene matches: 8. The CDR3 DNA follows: TGTGCCAGCAGTGAAGTCTCAGGGGGGTTCTCTAACTATGGCTACACCTTC. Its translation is CASSEVSGGFSNYGYTF.

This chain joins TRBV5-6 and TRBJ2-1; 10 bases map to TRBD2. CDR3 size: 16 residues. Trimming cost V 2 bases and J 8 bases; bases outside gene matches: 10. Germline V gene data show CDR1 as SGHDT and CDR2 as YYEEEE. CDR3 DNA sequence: TGTGCCAGCAGCTTTGCCCCTAGCGGGGGATTTGATGAGCAGTTCTTC. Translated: CASSFAPSGGFDEQFF. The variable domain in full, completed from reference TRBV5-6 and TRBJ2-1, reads DAGVTQSPTHLIKTRGQQVTLRCSPKSGHDTVSWYQQALGQGPQFIFQYYEEEERQRGNFPDRFSGHQFPNYSSELNVNALLLGDSALYLCASSFAPSGGFDEQFFGPGTRLTVL.

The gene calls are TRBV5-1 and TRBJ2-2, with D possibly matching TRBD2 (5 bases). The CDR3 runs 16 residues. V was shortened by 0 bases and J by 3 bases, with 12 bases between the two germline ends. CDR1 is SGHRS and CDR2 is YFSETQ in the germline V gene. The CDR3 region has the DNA TGCGCCAGCAGCTTGGAAGTAGCGCCCCACACCGGGGAGCTGTTTTTT. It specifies CASSLEVAPHTGELFF. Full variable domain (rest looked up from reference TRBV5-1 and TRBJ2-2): KAGVTQTPRYLIKTRGQQVTLSCSPISGHRSVSWYQQTPGQGLQFLFEYFSETQRNKGNFPGRFSGRQFSNSRSEMNVSTLELGDSALYLCASSLEVAPHTGELFFGEGSRLTVL.

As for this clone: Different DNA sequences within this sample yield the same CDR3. The DNA for the CDR3 is TGTGCCACCAGTGAGGGGAGCTCCTACGAGCAGTACTTC. Protein sequence: CATSEGSSYEQYF. The chain uses TRBV24-1 and TRBJ2-7; D might be TRBD2 (5 bases). CDR1 and CDR2 (germline): KGHDR, SFDVKD. The CDR3 covers 13 residues. The V gene lost 4 bases and the J gene lost 0 bases, with 6 bases spanning the gap.

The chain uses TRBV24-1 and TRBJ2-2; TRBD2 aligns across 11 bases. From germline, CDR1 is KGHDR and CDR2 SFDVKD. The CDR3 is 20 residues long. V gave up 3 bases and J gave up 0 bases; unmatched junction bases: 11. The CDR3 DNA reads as TGTGCCACCAGTGATCCCGGGTTAGCGGGAGGGGGCCCGAACACCGGGGAGCTGTTTTTT. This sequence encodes CATSDPGLAGGGPNTGELFF.

CDR3 region: CASSHLQGAANEQFF. The CDR3 nucleotides are TGCGCCAGCAGCCACCTTCAGGGGGCTGCTAATGAGCAGTTCTTC. This rearrangement joins TRBV4-1 to TRBJ2-1; the match to TRBD1 covers 8 bases. V dropped 3 bases and J dropped 7; count of bases not matched to a gene: 8. Germline CDR1 and CDR2: MGHRA and YSYEKL. This CDR3 is 15 amino acids long.

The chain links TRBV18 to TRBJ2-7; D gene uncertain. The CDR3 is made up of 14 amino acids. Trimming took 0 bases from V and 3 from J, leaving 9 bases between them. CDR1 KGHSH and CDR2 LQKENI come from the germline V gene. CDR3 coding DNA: TGTGCCAGCTCACCACCCGGTATTGTCTACGAGCAGTACTTC. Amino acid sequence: CASSPPGIVYEQYF.

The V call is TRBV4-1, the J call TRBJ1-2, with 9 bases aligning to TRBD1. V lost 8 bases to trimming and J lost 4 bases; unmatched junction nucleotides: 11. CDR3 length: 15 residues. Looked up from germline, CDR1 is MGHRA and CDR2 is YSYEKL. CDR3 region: CASRSPGTGTYGYTF. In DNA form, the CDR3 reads TGCGCCAGCCGATCACCCGGGACAGGGACCTATGGCTACACCTTC.

Here the CDR3 DNA reads TGTGCCAGCAGCCCGACAGCCTACAATGAGCAGTTCTTC. It specifies CASSPTAYNEQFF. This sequence joins TRBV7-2 and TRBJ2-1; D might be TRBD1 (5 bases). Germline CDR1 SGHTA, CDR2 FQGNSA. The CDR3 is 13 residues long. The V end lost 5 bases, the J end lost 2 bases, and 7 bases lay between the germline ends.

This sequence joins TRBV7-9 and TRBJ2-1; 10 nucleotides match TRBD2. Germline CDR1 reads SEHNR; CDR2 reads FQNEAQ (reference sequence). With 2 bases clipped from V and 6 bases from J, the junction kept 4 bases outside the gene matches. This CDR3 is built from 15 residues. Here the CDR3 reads CASSLRAGGTNEQFF. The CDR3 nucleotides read TGTGCCAGCAGCTTACGAGCGGGGGGGACCAATGAGCAGTTCTTC. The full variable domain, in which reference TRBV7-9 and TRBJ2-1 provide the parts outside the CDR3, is DTGVSQNPRHKITKRGQNVTFRCDPISEHNRLYWYRQTLGQGPEFLTYFQNEAQLEKSRLLSDRFSAERPKGSFSTLEIQRTEQGDSAMYLCASSLRAGGTNEQFFGPGTRLTVL.